The clone carrying this T cell receptor (beta chain) showed up just a few times. One end of the junction fails to match germline, which may point to a read error. The sample originates from a study of molecular identifiers for immune sequencing clone quantification. On the study more broadly: Replicates split RNA from approximately 22,000 or 94,000 naive CD8 cells five ways, and the researchers sequenced four portions.

TCRdb passed the PCR reads through MiXCR, listing each CDR3 protein once. The table shows some 65,000 distinct CDR3 sequences, with approximately 17% occurring only once. Germline V CDR1 and CDR2: DFQATT, SNEGSKA (reference sequence). CDR3 size: 16 residues. This chain connects TRBV20-1 to TRBJ2-2, with 7 bases aligning to TRBD2. This TCR was sampled from a human donor in good health. Some libraries in this study had Jurkat cell RNA spiked in. Sequencing used naive CD8+ T cells from blood, with Jurkat cell RNA spiked in. The subset denotes: FACS-sorted CD8+CD4-CCR7+CD45RA+ naive T cells. The CDR3 is CSASGGGNVVTGELFF. The CDR3 coding sequence is TGCAGTGCTAGTGGGGGGGGGAACGTAGTCACCGGCGAGCTGTTTTTT.